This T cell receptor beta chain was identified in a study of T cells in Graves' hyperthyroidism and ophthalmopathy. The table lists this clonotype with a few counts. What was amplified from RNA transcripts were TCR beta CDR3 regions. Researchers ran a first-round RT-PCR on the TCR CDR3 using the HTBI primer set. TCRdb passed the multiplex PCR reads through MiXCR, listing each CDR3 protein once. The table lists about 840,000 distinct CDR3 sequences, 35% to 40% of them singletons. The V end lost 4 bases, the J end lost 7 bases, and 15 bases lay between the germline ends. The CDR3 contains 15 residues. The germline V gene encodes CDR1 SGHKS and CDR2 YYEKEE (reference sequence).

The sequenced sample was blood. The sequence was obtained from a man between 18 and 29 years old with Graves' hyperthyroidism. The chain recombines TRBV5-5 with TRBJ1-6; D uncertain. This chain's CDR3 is CASSLRMGPNSPLHF. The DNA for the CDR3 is TGTGCCAGCAGCCTACGGATGGGCCCCAATTCACCCCTCCACTTT.